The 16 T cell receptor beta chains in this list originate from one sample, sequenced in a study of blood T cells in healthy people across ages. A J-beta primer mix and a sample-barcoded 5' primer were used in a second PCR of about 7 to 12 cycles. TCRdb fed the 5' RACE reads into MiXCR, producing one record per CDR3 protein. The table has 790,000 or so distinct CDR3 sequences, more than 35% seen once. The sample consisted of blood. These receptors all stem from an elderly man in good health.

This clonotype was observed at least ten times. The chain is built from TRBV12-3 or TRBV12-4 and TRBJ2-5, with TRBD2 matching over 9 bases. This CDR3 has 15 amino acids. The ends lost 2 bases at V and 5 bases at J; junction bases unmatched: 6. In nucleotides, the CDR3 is TGTGCCAGCAGTTTACTGGGACTAGCAGCTGAGACCCAGTACTTC. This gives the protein CASSLLGLAAETQYF.

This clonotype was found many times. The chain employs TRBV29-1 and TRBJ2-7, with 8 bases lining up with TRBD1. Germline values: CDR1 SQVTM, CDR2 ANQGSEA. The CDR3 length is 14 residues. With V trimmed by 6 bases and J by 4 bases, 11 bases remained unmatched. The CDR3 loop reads CSVFGQGMRYEQYF. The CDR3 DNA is TGCAGCGTCTTTGGACAGGGAATGAGGTACGAGCAGTACTTC.

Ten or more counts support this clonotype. The CDR3 sequence is CASSQGFSYEQYF. CDR3 nucleotides: TGTGCCAGCAGCCAAGGGTTCTCCTACGAGCAGTACTTC. The V and J genes are TRBV3-1 and TRBJ2-7; D is unresolved. The ends were cut back, 1 base at V and 0 bases at J, with 4 bases in the middle. Germline V lookup: CDR1 LGHDT, CDR2 YNNKEL (reference sequence). The CDR3 has 13 amino acids.

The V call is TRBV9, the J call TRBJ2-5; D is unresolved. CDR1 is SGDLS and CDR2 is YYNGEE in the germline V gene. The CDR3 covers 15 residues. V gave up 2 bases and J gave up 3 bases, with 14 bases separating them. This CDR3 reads CASSVLTGGEETQYF. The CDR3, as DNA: TGTGCCAGCAGCGTCTTGACGGGCGGTGAAGAGACCCAGTACTTC.

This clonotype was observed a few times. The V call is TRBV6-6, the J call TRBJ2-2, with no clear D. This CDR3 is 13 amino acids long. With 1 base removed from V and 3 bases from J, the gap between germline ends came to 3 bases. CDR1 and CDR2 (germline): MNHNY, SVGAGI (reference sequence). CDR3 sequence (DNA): TGTGCCAGCAGTTACTACGACACCGGGGAGCTGTTTTTT. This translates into CASSYYDTGELFF.

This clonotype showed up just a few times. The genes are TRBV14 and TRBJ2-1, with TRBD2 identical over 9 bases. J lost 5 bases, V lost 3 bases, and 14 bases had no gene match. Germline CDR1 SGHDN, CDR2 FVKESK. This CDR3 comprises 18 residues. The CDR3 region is CASSHAGLAYFTDNEQFF. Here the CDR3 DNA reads TGTGCCAGCAGCCATGCGGGACTAGCTTATTTTACCGACAATGAGCAGTTCTTC.

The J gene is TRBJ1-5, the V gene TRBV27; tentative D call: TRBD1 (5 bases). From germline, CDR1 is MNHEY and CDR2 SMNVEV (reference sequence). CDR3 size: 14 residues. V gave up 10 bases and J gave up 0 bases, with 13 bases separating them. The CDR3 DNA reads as TGTGCCACTCGGGACGCCAATAGCAATCAGCCCCAGCATTTT. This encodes CATRDANSNQPQHF.

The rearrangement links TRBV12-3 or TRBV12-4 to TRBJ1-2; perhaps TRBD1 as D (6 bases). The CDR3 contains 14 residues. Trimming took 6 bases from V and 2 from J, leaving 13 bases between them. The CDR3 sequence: CASSPWGANYGYTF. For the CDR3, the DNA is TGTGCCAGCAGCCCCTGGGGGGCAAACTATGGCTACACCTTC.

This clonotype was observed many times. In DNA, the CDR3 is TGCAGTGCTAGCCTCCCGGGGACAGATACGCAGTATTTT. Its translation is CSASLPGTDTQYF. The chain has TRBV20-1 and TRBJ2-3; a possible D gene is TRBD2 (5 bases). CDR1 DFQATT and CDR2 SNEGSKA come from the germline V gene (reference sequence). CDR3 length: 13 residues. The V and J ends lost 3 bases and 3 bases respectively, with 10 bases between them.

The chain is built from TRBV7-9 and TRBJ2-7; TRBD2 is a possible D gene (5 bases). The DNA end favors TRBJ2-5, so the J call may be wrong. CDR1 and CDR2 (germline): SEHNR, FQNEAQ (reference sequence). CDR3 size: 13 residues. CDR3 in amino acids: CASSSDRGKTQYF. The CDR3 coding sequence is TGTGCCAGCAGCTCGGACCGAGGGAAGACCCAGTACTTC.

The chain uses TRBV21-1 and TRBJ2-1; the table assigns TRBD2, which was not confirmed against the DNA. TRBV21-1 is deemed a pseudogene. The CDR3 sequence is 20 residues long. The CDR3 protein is CASSIQGLAGVPLPYKEQFF. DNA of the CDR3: TGTGCCAGCAGCATACAAGGACTAGCGGGAGTGCCCTTACCCTACAAGGAGCAGTTCTTC.

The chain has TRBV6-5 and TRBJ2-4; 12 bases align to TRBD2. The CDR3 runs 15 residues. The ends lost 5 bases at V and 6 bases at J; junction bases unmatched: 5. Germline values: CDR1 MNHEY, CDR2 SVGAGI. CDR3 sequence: CASSPTSGSVNIQYF. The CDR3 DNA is TGTGCCAGCAGTCCGACTAGCGGGAGTGTAAACATTCAGTACTTC.

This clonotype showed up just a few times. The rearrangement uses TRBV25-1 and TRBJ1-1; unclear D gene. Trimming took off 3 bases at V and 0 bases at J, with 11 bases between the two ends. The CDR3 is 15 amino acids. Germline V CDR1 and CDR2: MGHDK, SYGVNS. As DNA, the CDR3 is TGTGCCAGCAGTGAGGGCCCGAGGGTGAACACTGAAGCTTTCTTT. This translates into CASSEGPRVNTEAFF.

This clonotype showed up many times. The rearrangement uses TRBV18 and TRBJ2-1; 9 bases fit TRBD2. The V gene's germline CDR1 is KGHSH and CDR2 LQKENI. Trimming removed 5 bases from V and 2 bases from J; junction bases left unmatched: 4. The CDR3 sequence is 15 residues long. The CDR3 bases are TGTGCCAGCTCAGTAGCGGGGGTCACCTACAATGAGCAGTTCTTC. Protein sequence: CASSVAGVTYNEQFF.

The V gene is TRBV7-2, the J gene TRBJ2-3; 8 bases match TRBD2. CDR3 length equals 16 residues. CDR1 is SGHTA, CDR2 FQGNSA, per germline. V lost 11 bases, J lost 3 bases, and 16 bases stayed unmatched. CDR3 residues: CAGTIGGGDLTDTQYF. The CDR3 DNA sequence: TGTGCCGGCACGATCGGGGGGGGAGATCTGACAGATACGCAGTATTTT.

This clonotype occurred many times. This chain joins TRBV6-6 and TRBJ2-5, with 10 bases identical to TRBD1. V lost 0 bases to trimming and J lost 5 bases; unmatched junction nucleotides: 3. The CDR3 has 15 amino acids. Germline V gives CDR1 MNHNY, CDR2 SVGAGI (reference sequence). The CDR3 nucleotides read TGTGCCAGCAGTTACTCCCGGGACAGGGGCGAGACCCAGTACTTC. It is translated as CASSYSRDRGETQYF.